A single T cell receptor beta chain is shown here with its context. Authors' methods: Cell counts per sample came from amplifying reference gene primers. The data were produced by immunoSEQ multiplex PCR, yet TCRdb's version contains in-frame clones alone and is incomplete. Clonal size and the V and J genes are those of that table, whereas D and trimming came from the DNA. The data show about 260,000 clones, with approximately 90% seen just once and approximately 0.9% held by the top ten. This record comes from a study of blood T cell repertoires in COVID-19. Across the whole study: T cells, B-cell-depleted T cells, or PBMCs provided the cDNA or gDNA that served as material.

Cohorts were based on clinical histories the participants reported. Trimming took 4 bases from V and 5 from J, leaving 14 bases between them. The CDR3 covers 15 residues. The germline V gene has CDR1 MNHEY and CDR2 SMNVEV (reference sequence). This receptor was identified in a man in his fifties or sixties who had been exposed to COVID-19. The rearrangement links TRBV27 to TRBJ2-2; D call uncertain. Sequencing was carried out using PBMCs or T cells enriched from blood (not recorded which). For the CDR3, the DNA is TGTGCCAGCAGTTCCCTGACCACCGGGACCGGGGAGCTGTTTTTT. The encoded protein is CASSSLTTGTGELFF.